Below are 28 T cell receptor beta chains sequenced from a single sample in a study of CD8+CD57+ T cells in acquired aplastic anemia. In patients chosen for sequencing, flow cytometry had shown CD8+CD57+ cell expansion. The study profiled TCR beta VDJ and CDR3 using genomic DNA as template. TCRdb reprocessed the reads with MiXCR, giving one entry per CDR3 protein. Of hundreds of thousands of distinct CDR3 sequences listed, approximately 51% are singletons. Sequencing was carried out using sorted CD4+, CD8+, or CD8+CD57+ T cells (not recorded which) from PBMCs. Receptor source: a human donor with aplastic anemia.

The V gene is TRBV15, the J gene TRBJ1-1; 8 bases fit TRBD1. The CDR3 runs 13 residues. Losses at the gene ends were 2 bases for V and 5 bases for J; bases not matched to a gene: 1. Looked up from germline, CDR1 is LNHNV and CDR2 is YYDKDF (reference sequence). Written as DNA, the CDR3 is TGTGCCACCAGCAGAACAGGGGGGACTGAAGCTTTCTTT. Its translation is CATSRTGGTEAFF.

This clonotype was seen at least ten times. This chain connects TRBV19 to TRBJ2-7, with 10 bases aligning to TRBD1. Germline CDR1 is LNHDA and CDR2 is SQIVND (reference sequence). The CDR3 runs to 15 residues. V lost 5 bases and J lost 3; bases outside the gene matches: 7. The CDR3 bases are TGTGCCAGTAGTCGCTTCGGGACAGGGGACTACGAGCAGTACTTC. This encodes CASSRFGTGDYEQYF. Full variable domain (rest looked up from reference TRBV19 and TRBJ2-7): DGGITQSPKYLFRKEGQNVTLSCEQNLNHDAMYWYRQDPGQGLRLIYYSQIVNDFQKGDIAEGYSVSREKKESFPLTVTSAQKNPTAFYLCASSRFGTGDYEQYFGPGTRLTVT.

This clonotype was seen at least ten times. This chain uses TRBV14 with TRBJ1-4; possibly TRBD1 for D (6 bases). Germline values: CDR1 SGHDN, CDR2 FVKESK. The CDR3 has 14 amino acids. Between the trimmed V and J ends, which lost 6 bases and 8 bases, there was a span of 16 bases. Here the CDR3 reads CASSPSGVPEKLFF. In DNA form, the CDR3 reads TGTGCCAGCAGTCCTTCAGGGGTCCCGGAAAAACTGTTTTTT. Full variable domain (outside the CDR3, taken from reference TRBV14 and TRBJ1-4): EAGVTQFPSHSVIEKGQTVTLRCDPISGHDNLYWYRRVMGKEIKFLLHFVKESKQDESGMPNNRFLAERTGGTYSTLKVQPAELEDSGVYFCASSPSGVPEKLFFGSGTQLSVL.

The chain carries TRBV9 and TRBJ1-1; D might be TRBD1 (5 bases). V was pared by 0 bases and J by 4 bases, with 10 bases between. Germline V gene sequence: CDR1 SGDLS, CDR2 YYNGEE. This CDR3 has 14 residues. DNA of the CDR3: TGTGCCAGCAGCGTAGTGGTGGGGGGCACTGAAGCTTTCTTT. As protein: CASSVVVGGTEAFF.

The chain uses TRBV24-1 and TRBJ2-3; D is tentatively TRBD1 or TRBD2 (5 bases each). V lost 4 bases and J 4 bases, leaving 20 bases between the germline ends. Per germline, CDR1 KGHDR and CDR2 SFDVKD. This CDR3 is 17 amino acids long. The CDR3 nucleotides are TGTGCCACCAGTGACCCCGGCGTCGAGGGGCAGGCAGATACGCAGTATTTT. It translates to CATSDPGVEGQADTQYF.

This clonotype has at least ten counts. J is TRBJ2-1 and V is TRBV11-3; 8 bases are a match to TRBD1. The germline CDR1 and CDR2 sequences are SGHNT and YENEEA. CDR3 length equals 15 residues. Trimming cost V 7 bases and J 8 bases; bases outside gene matches: 13. CDR3 sequence reads: CASKLNRGSADEQFF. In DNA, the CDR3 is TGTGCCAGCAAACTAAACAGGGGGTCGGCGGATGAGCAGTTCTTC.

Ten or more counts support this clonotype. The V call is TRBV6-5, the J call TRBJ1-6; D is undetermined. Germline V gene sequence: CDR1 MNHEY, CDR2 SVGAGI. The V end was cut by 5 bases, the J end by 0 bases, with 17 bases between. The CDR3 is 18 residues long. The CDR3 loop reads CASSLSGRASSYNSPLHF. Here the CDR3 DNA reads TGTGCCAGCAGTCTTTCGGGGAGGGCCAGCTCCTATAATTCACCCCTCCACTTT.

The chain recombines TRBV7-8 with TRBJ2-3; TRBD2 matches at 8 bases. V was pared by 5 bases and J by 4 bases, with 8 bases of the junction left unmatched. The CDR3 is 15 residues long. From germline, CDR1 is SGHVS and CDR2 FQNEAQ. The CDR3 DNA reads as TGTGCCAGCAGCCCCCAGCGGGGGCCGGCAGATACGCAGTATTTT. This codes for CASSPQRGPADTQYF.

This clonotype was detected many times. The CDR3 region is CASSVGQGGTNTIYF. The CDR3 DNA reads as TGCGCCAGCAGCGTAGGACAGGGAGGCACAAACACCATATATTTT. The chain is built from TRBV5-1 and TRBJ1-3, with TRBD1 identical over 8 bases. CDR3 size: 15 residues. Per germline, CDR1 SGHRS and CDR2 YFSETQ. V gave up 4 bases and J gave up 6 bases; unmatched junction bases: 9.

On this clonotype itself: A junction boundary mismatches the germline segment, possibly from a read error. The rearrangement links TRBV5-1 to TRBJ2-5; D is unresolved. The CDR3 covers 16 residues. The V gene's germline CDR1 is SGHRS and CDR2 YFSETQ. Here the CDR3 reads CAGSLGVAGITETQYF. For the CDR3, the DNA is TGCGCCGGCAGCTTGGGTGTGGCCGGCATTACGGAGACCCAGTACTTC.

The table lists this clonotype with a few counts. The J gene is TRBJ2-7, the V gene TRBV1; TRBD1, as called in the table, went unchecked against the DNA. TRBV1 is labeled a pseudogene. CDR3 length: 10 amino acids. Written as DNA, the CDR3 is TGCGCCGCTAGGGGGGGAGAGCAGTACTTC. Translating gives CAARGGEQYF.

This clonotype came up a few times. The genes are TRBV5-1 and TRBJ1-2; 9 bases align to TRBD1. Germline assignment: CDR1 SGHRS and CDR2 YFSETQ. The J segment lost 4 bases and the V segment lost 4 bases, leaving 11 bases of the junction unmatched. This CDR3 is built from 16 residues. The CDR3 nucleotides read TGCGCCAGCAGCCCCGGGGACAGGGTCAGTGGCTATGGCTACACCTTC. Protein sequence: CASSPGDRVSGYGYTF.

The V call is TRBV7-9, the J call TRBJ1-6, with 7 bases lining up with TRBD1. This CDR3 comprises 15 residues. CDR1 and CDR2 (germline): SEHNR, FQNEAQ (reference sequence). V shed 5 bases and J 10 bases; nucleotides not matched to a gene: 11. CDR3 sequence: CASSEDRVGPSPLHF. The CDR3 DNA reads as TGTGCCAGCAGCGAAGACAGGGTAGGACCCTCACCCCTCCACTTT. Full variable domain (rest looked up from reference TRBV7-9 and TRBJ1-6): DTGVSQNPRHKITKRGQNVTFRCDPISEHNRLYWYRQTLGQGPEFLTYFQNEAQLEKSRLLSDRFSAERPKGSFSTLEIQRTEQGDSAMYLCASSEDRVGPSPLHFGNGTRLTVT.

The chain employs TRBV5-1 and TRBJ1-1; a weak D match, TRBD1 (5 bases). V dropped 7 bases and J dropped 2 bases, with 15 bases sitting between them. Germline values: CDR1 SGHRS, CDR2 YFSETQ. The CDR3 sequence is 14 residues long. The CDR3 DNA reads TGCGCCAGCGGAATACAGGATCCCAACACTGAAGCTTTCTTT. This translates into CASGIQDPNTEAFF.

This clonotype was detected many times. This chain's CDR3 is CASSLDTNGELFF. The CDR3 nucleotides are TGTGCCAGCAGCTTAGACACCAACGGGGAGCTGTTTTTT. V is TRBV7-3 and J is TRBJ2-2, with D hard to call. The germline CDR1 and CDR2 sequences are SGHTA and FQGTGA. This CDR3 spans 13 amino acids. V shed 2 bases and J shed 7 bases, with 8 bases lying between them.

The gene calls are TRBV5-4 and TRBJ2-7, with TRBD1 matching over 7 bases. V lost 4 bases to trimming and J lost 6 bases; unmatched junction nucleotides: 4. The length of the CDR3 is 12 residues. The V gene's germline CDR1 is SGHNT and CDR2 YYREEE (reference sequence). CDR3 region: CASSGRQGEQYF. In DNA, the CDR3 is TGTGCCAGCAGCGGAAGACAGGGCGAGCAGTACTTC.

The genes are TRBV19 and TRBJ2-3, with D perhaps TRBD1 (5 bases). V lost 3 bases to trimming and J lost 0 bases, with 10 bases between them. Germline V gene sequence: CDR1 LNHDA, CDR2 SQIVND (reference sequence). The CDR3 is made up of 15 amino acids. The CDR3 reads CASSIQGGSTDTQYF. In DNA form, the CDR3 reads TGTGCCAGTAGTATTCAGGGTGGAAGCACAGATACGCAGTATTTT.

This clonotype was counted ten times or more. This chain links TRBV15 with TRBJ2-7, with D hard to call. The CDR3 totals 14 residues. V was shortened by 0 bases and J by 7 bases, with 13 bases between the two germline ends. Per the germline V gene, CDR1 is LNHNV and CDR2 is YYDKDF (reference sequence). CDR3 loop: CATSRDRATPEQYF. In DNA, the CDR3 is TGTGCCACCAGCAGAGATCGGGCCACCCCAGAGCAGTACTTC.

This clonotype appeared many times. This chain uses TRBV4-1 with TRBJ1-4, with 7 bases lining up with TRBD1. This CDR3 region has 17 residues. V was clipped by 5 bases and J by 6 bases; unmatched bases: 15. Germline CDR1 is MGHRA and CDR2 is YSYEKL. CDR3 loop: CASSRTGPGQEDEKLFF. CDR3 nucleotide sequence: TGCGCCAGCAGCAGAACCGGCCCCGGACAGGAGGATGAAAAACTGTTTTTT.

In its sample, this clonotype was seen once. This sequence joins TRBV2 and TRBJ1-2, with D possibly matching TRBD1 (6 bases). V was trimmed by 10 bases and J by 6 bases, leaving 21 bases between them. Germline loops: CDR1 SNHLY, CDR2 FYNNEI. The CDR3 length is 14 residues. In DNA, the CDR3 is TGTGCCAACCAAGACCAAAGGACAGATGATGGCTACACCTTC. This encodes CANQDQRTDDGYTF.

Regarding this clonotype: A much larger clone differs from this one at a single base, so this may be a read error. The genes are TRBV6-5 and TRBJ2-3; tentatively, D is TRBD2 (5 bases). V lost 6 bases to trimming and J lost 8 bases, with 15 bases between them. Germline values: CDR1 MNHEY, CDR2 SVGAGI. The CDR3 length is 13 residues. The CDR3 loop reads CASSPRATGTQYF. CDR3 in DNA: TGTGCCAGCAGCCCGAGGGCCACCGGTACGCAGTATTTT.

The V and J genes are TRBV19 and TRBJ2-7, with TRBD1 identical over 9 bases. The CDR3 sequence is 15 residues long. After removal of 5 bases from V and 0 bases from J, the junction contained 5 bases not matched to a gene. CDR1 is LNHDA and CDR2 is SQIVND in the germline V gene (reference sequence). CDR3 DNA sequence: TGTGCCAGTAGTCTCTGGACAGGGGCCTCCTACGAGCAGTACTTC. Its protein is CASSLWTGASYEQYF.

This clonotype turned up a few times. V is TRBV7-3 and J is TRBJ1-6, with no clear D. The V gene's germline CDR1 is SGHTA and CDR2 FQGTGA. The CDR3 totals 15 residues. Trimming pared 5 bases from V and 7 bases from J, leaving 15 bases between. The CDR3 DNA reads as TGTGCCAGCAGCACCATGCAGGTTGAGAATTCACCCCTCCACTTT. As protein: CASSTMQVENSPLHF.

This clonotype occurred many times. V is TRBV11-2 and J is TRBJ2-3; D gene uncertain. Trimming removed 0 bases from V and 0 bases from J, with 7 bases in between. CDR1 is SGHAT, CDR2 FQNNGV, per germline. The CDR3 is 15 residues long. The CDR3 spells CASSLEPGSTDTQYF. DNA for the CDR3: TGTGCCAGCAGCTTAGAGCCAGGAAGCACAGATACGCAGTATTTT.

The rearrangement uses TRBV5-1 and TRBJ1-1; 10 bases align to TRBD1. The ends lost 4 bases at V and 2 bases at J; junction bases unmatched: 2. Germline V gene sequence: CDR1 SGHRS, CDR2 YFSETQ. The CDR3 is 14 residues long. Written as DNA, the CDR3 is TGCGCCAGCAGCATGACAGGGGGCAACACTGAAGCTTTCTTT. This translates into CASSMTGGNTEAFF.

J is TRBJ1-2 and V is TRBV4-1; D remains unclear. Germline values: CDR1 MGHRA, CDR2 YSYEKL. The CDR3 covers 14 residues. V lost 1 base and J lost 6, with 12 bases in between. The DNA of the CDR3 is TGCGCCAGCAGCCAAGCTCAGAGCTCTCATGGCTACACCTTC. Its translation is CASSQAQSSHGYTF.

This clonotype was found many times. This chain uses TRBV20-1 with TRBJ1-4; D is ambiguous. The CDR3 loop spans 14 amino acids. The V and J ends lost 2 bases and 0 bases respectively, with 7 bases between them. In germline, CDR1 is DFQATT, CDR2 SNEGSKA (reference sequence). In DNA form, the CDR3 reads TGCAGTGCTAGACCGGACCCAACTAATGAAAAACTGTTTTTT. Translating it yields CSARPDPTNEKLFF.

This clonotype has just a few counts. The chain uses TRBV29-1 and TRBJ1-2, with TRBD1 as a possible D gene (6 bases). Germline V CDR1 and CDR2: SQVTM, ANQGSEA. CDR3 length: 12 residues. V shed 6 bases and J shed 3 bases, with 11 bases lying between them. CDR3 DNA: TGCAGCGTAAGGGGGGGCCACTATGGCTACACCTTC. This encodes CSVRGGHYGYTF.